The 24 T cell receptor beta chains listed next were all sequenced from one sample in a study of cytomegalovirus exposure and HLA in healthy donors. Primers included in the PCR were 60 Vbeta and 13 Jbeta primers. TCRdb's table, derived via immunoSEQ multiplex PCR, lists solely in-frame clones and lacks some. The table lists 150,000 or so clones, about four fifths of them singletons. The specimen was PBMCs. These receptors came from a woman aged 18-29 years in good health and CMV-seropositive.

V and J are TRBV28 and TRBJ1-5; 8 bases map to TRBD1. Germline CDR1 reads MDHEN; CDR2 reads SYDVKM. V gave up 6 bases and J gave up 0 bases; unmatched junction bases: 4. The CDR3 is 15 residues long. CDR3 amino acids: CASRTTGDSNQPQHF. Here the CDR3 DNA reads TGTGCCAGCAGAACGACAGGGGATAGCAATCAGCCCCAGCATTTT.

The chain has TRBV6-1 and TRBJ2-5, with 7 positions matching TRBD1. Germline V CDR1 and CDR2: MNHNS, SASEGT. V gave up 3 bases and J gave up 4 bases; unmatched junction bases: 8. This CDR3 comprises 15 residues. The chain's CDR3 is CASSERRGWGETQYF. DNA for the CDR3: TGTGCCAGCAGTGAGCGCAGGGGGTGGGGAGAGACCCAGTACTTC.

As DNA, the CDR3 is TGTGCCAGCAGCTCTAGAGGCAGAGTCTCTCAAGAGACCCAGTACTTC. Residues: CASSSRGRVSQETQYF. This rearrangement joins TRBV7-2 to TRBJ2-5; D unclear. The CDR3 runs 16 residues. V gave up 4 bases and J gave up 2 bases, with 17 bases separating them. CDR1 is SGHTA, CDR2 FQGNSA, per germline.

The chain uses TRBV7-2 and TRBJ1-4; D remains unclear. CDR1 SGHTA and CDR2 FQGNSA come from the germline V gene. With 5 bases removed from V and 7 bases from J, the gap between germline ends came to 20 bases. This CDR3 comprises 16 residues. The CDR3 spells CASSPEGIGGGEKLFF. CDR3 nucleotide sequence: TGTGCCAGCAGCCCAGAGGGTATTGGCGGAGGTGAAAAACTGTTTTTT.

The V and J genes are TRBV19 and TRBJ2-1, with D possibly TRBD2 on 5 matching bases. V dropped 6 bases and J dropped 8 bases, with 17 bases sitting between them. The germline V gene encodes CDR1 LNHDA and CDR2 SQIVND (reference sequence). The CDR3 is made up of 14 amino acids. CDR3 in amino acids: CASSLGELWDEQFF. The CDR3 nucleotides read TGTGCCAGTAGCCTCGGGGAGTTGTGGGATGAGCAGTTCTTC.

The chain has TRBV5-1 and TRBJ2-7; 11 bases match TRBD2. Germline V gives CDR1 SGHRS, CDR2 YFSETQ. There are 17 residues in the CDR3. Unmatched junction bases numbered 12, after V lost 4 bases and J lost 3 bases. In nucleotides, the CDR3 is TGCGCCAGCAGCCCGGCGGGGGCTAGCGGGGGGTTCTACGAGCAGTACTTC. It codes for CASSPAGASGGFYEQYF.

The chain couples TRBV2 to TRBJ2-1, with 14 positions matching TRBD2. V dropped 6 bases and J dropped 6; count of bases not matched to a gene: 7. The germline V gene encodes CDR1 SNHLY and CDR2 FYNNEI. This CDR3 spans 16 amino acids. CDR3 residues: CASRALTSGGGNEQFF. CDR3 sequence (DNA): TGTGCCAGCAGGGCACTGACTAGCGGGGGGGGCAATGAGCAGTTCTTC.

The chain is built from TRBV6-5 and TRBJ1-2; 8 bases are shared with TRBD1. This CDR3 contains 13 residues. Germline CDR1 reads MNHEY; CDR2 reads SVGAGI. V lost 5 bases to trimming and J lost 3 bases; unmatched junction nucleotides: 2. The CDR3 DNA sequence: TGTGCCAGCAGTCAGGACAGGGACTATGGCTACACCTTC. The encoded protein is CASSQDRDYGYTF.

This sequence joins TRBV19 and TRBJ2-5; perhaps TRBD2 as D (5 bases). In germline, CDR1 is LNHDA, CDR2 SQIVND (reference sequence). This CDR3 region has 15 residues. V was clipped by 5 bases and J by 3 bases, with 16 bases between them. This CDR3 reads CASSFLGEGEETQYF. CDR3 DNA: TGTGCCAGTAGTTTCCTAGGAGAGGGCGAAGAGACCCAGTACTTC.

This chain joins TRBV28 and TRBJ2-5; 10 positions agree with TRBD2. Germline V gene data show CDR1 as MDHEN and CDR2 as SYDVKM. The V and J ends lost 7 bases and 5 bases, in that order; junction bases with no gene match: 16. CDR3 length: 17 amino acids. This CDR3 reads CASIPGGLAGVLETQYF. The CDR3 region has the DNA TGTGCCAGCATTCCTGGGGGGCTAGCGGGGGTGCTGGAGACCCAGTACTTC.

This clone was found a few times. This chain connects TRBV29-1 to TRBJ2-7; 12 nucleotides line up with TRBD2. J gave up 9 bases and V 7 bases, and 10 bases lay outside the gene matches. The CDR3 runs 13 residues. Germline assignment: CDR1 SQVTM and CDR2 ANQGSEA. CDR3 sequence: CSGQTSGGFGQYF. For the CDR3, the DNA is TGCAGCGGCCAGACTAGCGGGGGTTTCGGGCAGTACTTC.

The chain links TRBV1 to TRBJ2-7; the table's TRBD2 call for D was not verified on the DNA. TRBV1 is marked as a pseudogene. This CDR3 has 12 amino acids. CDR3 sequence: CTSALLPSEQYF. CDR3 coding DNA: TGCACCAGCGCCCTACTCCCGAGCGAGCAGTACTTC.

The CDR3 region has the DNA TGTGCCAGCAGCTACCCGGGACAGGCCTACGAGCAGTACTTC. Protein product: CASSYPGQAYEQYF. The rearrangement uses TRBV5-8 and TRBJ2-7, with 8 nucleotides matching TRBD1. The CDR3 totals 14 residues. CDR1 is SGHTS, CDR2 YDEGEE, per germline. Trimming took 3 bases from V and 2 from J; bases not matched to a gene: 4.

This clone has a single count. The chain carries TRBV28 and TRBJ1-4; D not certain. The CDR3 runs to 14 residues. CDR1 is MDHEN and CDR2 is SYDVKM in the germline V gene. V shed 7 bases and J shed 8 bases, with 17 bases lying between them. CDR3 in DNA: TGTGCCAGCATGGCCTCCCCTAGTTGGGAAAAACTGTTTTTT. It encodes CASMASPSWEKLFF.

CDR3 region: CAWSGGEPGANVLTF. Here the CDR3 DNA reads TGTGCCTGGAGTGGGGGGGAGCCTGGGGCCAACGTCCTGACTTTC. The V gene is TRBV30, the J gene TRBJ2-6; a weak D match, TRBD2 (6 bases). This CDR3 has 15 residues. The germline V gene encodes CDR1 GTSNPN and CDR2 SVGIG (reference sequence). Deletions cut 1 base from V and 2 bases from J, with 9 bases between.

The rearrangement joins TRBV7-2 to TRBJ2-7, with no clear D. Trimming took 1 base from V and 2 from J, leaving 9 bases between them. The germline V gene has CDR1 SGHTA and CDR2 FQGNSA. The CDR3 contains 14 residues. The CDR3 sequence is CASSLDHGAYEQYF. DNA for the CDR3: TGTGCCAGCAGCTTAGATCACGGAGCCTACGAGCAGTACTTC.

The gene calls are TRBV6-5 and TRBJ2-2; 9 positions match TRBD1. The trim removed 6 bases at V and 6 bases at J, leaving 8 bases unmatched. The length of the CDR3 is 15 residues. From germline, CDR1 is MNHEY and CDR2 SVGAGI. This chain's CDR3 is CASRPSTGGSGELFF. The CDR3 nucleotides are TGTGCCAGCAGGCCGTCCACAGGGGGCTCCGGGGAGCTGTTTTTT.

This clone was seen only a few times. The chain is built from TRBV5-1 and TRBJ2-5; 13 nucleotides line up with TRBD2. V trimming: 4 bases; J trimming: 5 bases; junction bases outside the gene matches: 2. This CDR3 is 14 amino acids long. Per the germline V gene, CDR1 is SGHRS and CDR2 is YFSETQ. CDR3 sequence reads: CASSATSGRETQYF. CDR3 in DNA: TGCGCCAGCAGCGCGACTAGCGGGAGGGAGACCCAGTACTTC.

The chain joins TRBV6-1 to TRBJ2-7; TRBD1 matches 7 bases. This CDR3 region has 14 residues. V was clipped by 5 bases and J by 3 bases; unmatched bases: 7. CDR1 is MNHNS, CDR2 SASEGT, per germline. CDR3 DNA: TGTGCCAGCAGTCGCGAGGGGGCTAGCTACGAGCAGTACTTC. It encodes CASSREGASYEQYF.

The rearrangement joins TRBV5-6 to TRBJ2-1; 10 nucleotides align to TRBD1. The V and J ends lost 2 bases and 7 bases, in that order; junction bases with no gene match: 3. Per the germline V gene, CDR1 is SGHDT and CDR2 is YYEEEE. This CDR3 contains 14 residues. The DNA of the CDR3 is TGTGCCAGCAGCTTAGGGACAGGGGAAAATGAGCAGTTCTTC. Protein: CASSLGTGENEQFF.

This chain connects TRBV7-9 to TRBJ2-5, with unresolved D. Trimming removed 2 bases at V and 4 bases at J, with 11 bases between. This CDR3 region has 14 residues. Germline lookup yields CDR1 SEHNR and CDR2 FQNEAQ (reference sequence). The CDR3 here is CASSLSDGVETQYF. CDR3 sequence (DNA): TGTGCCAGCAGCTTATCAGACGGAGTAGAGACCCAGTACTTC.

The chain links TRBV25-1 to TRBJ1-1; 7 bases agree with TRBD1. With V trimmed by 6 bases and J by 3 bases, 4 bases remained unmatched. Germline CDR1 and CDR2: MGHDK and SYGVNS. This CDR3 comprises 13 residues. In DNA form, the CDR3 reads TGTGCCAGCAGCGACAGGGTAGACACTGAAGCTTTCTTT. It yields the protein CASSDRVDTEAFF.

CDR3 in amino acids: CSVPGQNNGNTIYF. The CDR3 region has the DNA TGCAGCGTCCCGGGACAGAACAATGGAAACACCATATATTTT. The chain uses TRBV29-1 and TRBJ1-3; 7 nucleotides agree with TRBD1. CDR1 and CDR2 (germline): SQVTM, ANQGSEA. CDR3 length: 14 amino acids. Trimming removed 6 bases from V and 3 bases from J; junction bases left unmatched: 8.

The chain uses TRBV6-5 and TRBJ1-4; possibly TRBD1 for D (5 bases). This CDR3 has 15 amino acids. The germline V gene has CDR1 MNHEY and CDR2 SVGAGI. Trimming pared 6 bases from V and 10 bases from J, leaving 21 bases between. Here the CDR3 reads CASSTSLGQKGKLFF. The CDR3 DNA sequence: TGTGCCAGCAGCACCTCCCTCGGACAAAAGGGAAAACTGTTTTTT.